This TCR beta chain was observed in a study of shared clonotypes between healthy human individuals. Study in general: Per donor, three plates held CD4 naive cells, three held CD4 memory, two held CD8 naive and one held CD8 memory.

All donors were Caucasian adults living in Nashville, Tennessee. TCRdb's copy holds only in-frame clones and misses some; the assay was immunoSEQ multiplex PCR. The data contain 2,500,000 or so clones, roughly 93% of them singletons. Deletions cut 3 bases from V and 3 bases from J, with 15 bases between. CDR3 size: 17 residues. The germline V gene encodes CDR1 MDHEN and CDR2 SYDVKM. To note about this clone: Antigen: not known.

Study outcomes and limitations: Naive CD4 clonotype sharing across four donors was approximately 5%.

Material for sequencing was naive CD4+ T cells from PBMCs. As to subset: CD45RA+ positively selected. V gene TRBV28 combines with J gene TRBJ2-6; weak D call: TRBD2 (6 bases). This receptor was identified in a man younger than 35 in good health. Some clones in this sample may be carry-over from other donors' samples. In DNA form, the CDR3 reads TGTGCCAGCAGTTTCTCATCGGGAGTAGTTGGGGCCAACGTCCTGACTTTC. This codes for CASSFSSGVVGANVLTF.